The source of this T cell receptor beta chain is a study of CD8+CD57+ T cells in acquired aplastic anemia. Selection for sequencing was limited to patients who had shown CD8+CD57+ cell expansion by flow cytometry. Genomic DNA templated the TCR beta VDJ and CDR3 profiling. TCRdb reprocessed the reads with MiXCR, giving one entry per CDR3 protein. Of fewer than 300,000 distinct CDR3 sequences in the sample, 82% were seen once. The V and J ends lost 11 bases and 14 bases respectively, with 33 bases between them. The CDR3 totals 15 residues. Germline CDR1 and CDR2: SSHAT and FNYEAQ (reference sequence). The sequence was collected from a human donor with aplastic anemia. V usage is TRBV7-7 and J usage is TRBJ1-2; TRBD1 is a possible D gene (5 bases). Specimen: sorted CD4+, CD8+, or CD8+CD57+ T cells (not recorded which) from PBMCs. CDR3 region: CAGLGTAETQYFWTF. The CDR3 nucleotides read TGTGCCGGTCTTGGGACGGCGGAGACCCAGTACTTCTGGACCTTC.